Shown below are 15 T cell receptor beta chains from a single sample sequenced in a study of cytomegalovirus exposure and HLA in healthy donors (dated by TCRdb to the late 2010s). The library was prepared using the immunoSEQ multiplex PCR assay. In TCRdb, the immuneACCESS table is reduced to in-frame sequences with V and J assigned. These tables do not hold every clone; where another copy was compared, an unresolved V gene accounts for under half, and the others remain unexplained. For this sample there are approximately 71,000 clones; approximately 94% appear just once. The ten most abundant clones make up roughly 1% of the sample. Sequenced input: PBMCs. These receptor sequences come from a woman between 18 and 29 years old in good health and CMV-seronegative.

This chain joins TRBV13 and TRBJ2-7; 10 positions agree with TRBD1. This CDR3 has 14 amino acids. Germline V gives CDR1 PRHDT, CDR2 FYEKMQ (reference sequence). Trimming removed 4 bases from V and 5 bases from J; junction bases left unmatched: 5. The CDR3 sequence: CASSSGTGENEQYF. CDR3 in DNA: TGTGCCAGCAGCTCGGGGACAGGGGAAAACGAGCAGTACTTC.

V and J are TRBV7-6 and TRBJ1-4, with TRBD1 as a possible D gene (5 bases). Germline CDR1 reads SGHVS; CDR2 reads FNYEAQ. This CDR3 is built from 14 residues. Deletions cut 5 bases from V and 4 bases from J, with 11 bases between. CDR3 loop: CASSQQVINEKLFF. The CDR3 nucleotides are TGTGCCAGCAGCCAACAGGTCATTAATGAAAAACTGTTTTTT.

CDR3 bases: TGTGCCAGCAGCGTAGATCCTAGCGGGGGAGCGAACACCGGGGAGCTGTTTTTT. Encoded protein: CASSVDPSGGANTGELFF. The chain combines TRBV9 with TRBJ2-2; 10 bases are a match to TRBD2. The CDR3 has 18 amino acids. V trimming: 0 bases; J trimming: 0 bases; junction bases outside the gene matches: 5. Germline-derived CDR1 and CDR2 are SGDLS and YYNGEE.

This chain joins TRBV10-3 and TRBJ2-5, with no clear D. Trimming stripped 6 bases from V and 3 bases from J, with 8 bases between. Germline-derived CDR1 and CDR2 are ENHRY and SYGVKD. There are 12 residues in the CDR3. The CDR3 DNA reads TGTGCCATCAGGGGCACAGAAGAGACCCAGTACTTC. It encodes CAIRGTEETQYF.

The chain employs TRBV13 and TRBJ2-5; D not resolved. Germline assignment: CDR1 PRHDT and CDR2 FYEKMQ (reference sequence). The CDR3 length is 12 residues. V was cut by 2 bases and J by 5 bases, with 6 bases left in between. CDR3 DNA sequence: TGTGCCAGCAGCTTACTTCTGGAGACCCAGTACTTC. Amino acid sequence: CASSLLLETQYF.

The genes are TRBV2 and TRBJ1-4; D unresolved. The CDR3 loop spans 12 amino acids. Germline loops: CDR1 SNHLY, CDR2 FYNNEI. The V and J ends lost 2 bases and 8 bases respectively, with 6 bases between them. CDR3 nucleotides: TGTGCCAGCAGTGAAAGGAGAGAAAAACTGTTTTTT. Its translation is CASSERREKLFF.

This chain connects TRBV19 to TRBJ2-7; no clear D gene. CDR3 size: 13 residues. Trimming left V 5 bases short and J 2 bases short, with 10 bases between. Germline CDR1 reads LNHDA; CDR2 reads SQIVND (reference sequence). The CDR3 is CASSYSGAYEQYF. CDR3 in DNA: TGTGCCAGTAGTTATTCCGGAGCCTACGAGCAGTACTTC.

J is TRBJ1-2 and V is TRBV6-1; D possibly corresponds to TRBD1 (5 bases). The V gene's germline CDR1 is MNHNS and CDR2 SASEGT. The CDR3 is 14 residues long. Trimming left V 1 base short and J 8 bases short, with 14 bases between. The CDR3 sequence is CASSEEDTETGYTF. The CDR3 bases are TGTGCCAGCAGTGAAGAGGACACCGAAACCGGCTACACCTTC.

V gene TRBV29-1 combines with J gene TRBJ2-1; D is unresolved. Per germline, CDR1 SQVTM and CDR2 ANQGSEA. Between the trimmed V and J ends, which lost 0 bases and 5 bases, there was a span of 11 bases. CDR3 length: 14 amino acids. The CDR3: CSVEEPPKHNEQFF. CDR3 DNA sequence: TGCAGCGTTGAAGAACCCCCTAAGCACAATGAGCAGTTCTTC.

The chain couples TRBV29-1 to TRBJ2-1; D gene ambiguous. Germline CDR1 reads SQVTM; CDR2 reads ANQGSEA. V was pared by 3 bases and J by 3 bases, with 6 bases between. The CDR3 length is 12 residues. The CDR3 region has the DNA TGCAGCGTTGACTCCGGCTACAATGAGCAGTTCTTC. This sequence encodes CSVDSGYNEQFF.

This chain joins TRBV9 and TRBJ2-5, with 12 bases that match TRBD2. Looked up from germline, CDR1 is SGDLS and CDR2 is YYNGEE. The junction had 1 base not matched to a gene; V was cut back by 0 bases and J by 1 base. The length of the CDR3 is 16 residues. DNA of the CDR3: TGTGCCAGCAGCGTAGGGGGACTAGCGGGCCAAGAGACCCAGTACTTC. Translated: CASSVGGLAGQETQYF.

Of note for this clone: A junction boundary mismatches the germline segment, possibly from a read error. The identical CDR3 is also encoded by other nucleotide sequences in the sample. The V gene is TRBV7-7, the J gene TRBJ2-5; 8 bases agree with TRBD1. CDR3 size: 14 residues. Germline V CDR1 and CDR2: SSHAT, FNYEAQ (reference sequence). This CDR3 is CASSPGTGQETQYF. The CDR3 region has the DNA TGTGCTAGCAGCCCCGGGACAGGCCAAGAGACCCAGTACTTC.

The V call is TRBV29-1, the J call TRBJ1-2, with unresolved D. The germline V gene has CDR1 SQVTM and CDR2 ANQGSEA. The CDR3 contains 13 residues. V shed 5 bases and J shed 4 bases, with 14 bases lying between them. CDR3 residues: CSVPLLGGYGYTF. CDR3 bases: TGCAGCGTTCCCCTGCTGGGAGGCTATGGCTACACCTTC.

This clone came up once. The chain carries TRBV19 and TRBJ2-3; 8 positions agree with TRBD1. From germline, CDR1 is LNHDA and CDR2 SQIVND (reference sequence). The J segment lost 1 base and the V segment lost 2 bases, leaving 20 bases of the junction unmatched. The CDR3 length is 21 residues. The CDR3, as DNA: TGTGCCAGTAGTATATCCGGGTGGACAGGGACCACCCTTAAGGGCACAGATACGCAGTATTTT. Protein: CASSISGWTGTTLKGTDTQYF. The full variable domain, rest sourced from reference TRBV19 and TRBJ2-3, is DGGITQSPKYLFRKEGQNVTLSCEQNLNHDAMYWYRQDPGQGLRLIYYSQIVNDFQKGDIAEGYSVSREKKESFPLTVTSAQKNPTAFYLCASSISGWTGTTLKGTDTQYFGPGTRLTVL.

This chain connects TRBV4-1 to TRBJ2-7, with 9 bases identical to TRBD1. V lost 1 base, J lost 2 bases, and 15 bases stayed unmatched. The CDR3 has 19 amino acids. Germline values: CDR1 MGHRA, CDR2 YSYEKL. CDR3 sequence (DNA): TGCGCCAGCAGCCAAGGAGCGGGACAGGGATGGGATTTGACCTACGAGCAGTACTTC. Translated, it gives CASSQGAGQGWDLTYEQYF.